This T cell receptor beta chain emerged from a study of shared clonotypes between healthy human individuals. At the level of the study: The plates for each donor numbered three CD4 naive, three CD4 memory, two CD8 naive and one CD8 memory.

Remarks on this clone: What it recognizes is unknown.

Trimming removed 0 bases at V and 0 bases at J, with 9 bases between. The CDR3 loop spans 16 amino acids. The germline V gene has CDR1 MNHNS and CDR2 SASEGT. TCRdb keeps only in-frame clones here, not all; method: immunoSEQ multiplex PCR. The data show approximately 1,500,000 clones, roughly 96% seen once. The study, taken as a whole, reports: Clonotypes not shared had lower generation probabilities than those common to all four donors.

The clonotype comes from a man aged 25 to 40 in good health. The chain recombines TRBV6-1 with TRBJ1-3, with unresolved D. Source material: naive CD4+ T cells sorted from blood. Indicated subset: CD45RA+ positively selected. The CDR3 here is CASSEALANSGNTIYF. The CDR3, as DNA: TGTGCCAGCAGTGAAGCGCTGGCAAACTCTGGAAACACCATATATTTT.